Described below is a single T cell receptor beta chain sequence and its context. The clone's antigen remains unknown. No clone much larger than this one lies a single base away; base qualities are absent. The method behind the library was the immunoSEQ multiplex PCR assay. For the multiplex PCR, a mixture combining 60 forward primers for TCR Vbeta segments and 13 reverse primers for TCR Jbeta segments was used. The CDR3 region of rearranged TCR beta genes was amplified from genomic DNA by a multiplex PCR assay. On the Illumina HiSeq System, the amplified TCR beta libraries were sequenced as 87-base-pair reads. On the authors' methods: A later analysis tallied approximately 87 million unique TCR beta chains across the 600 to 700 repertoires, and 10 million to 11 million of those chains were shared by two or more donors. Raw reads were error-corrected and collapsed into unique sequences with a nearest-neighbor algorithm that merged closely related sequences to remove PCR and sequencing errors. CDR3 sequences were aligned to IMGT reference sequences to assign V, D and J gene segments. For a sequence to be retained, at least a six-nucleotide match to both a V gene segment and a J gene segment was required. A rearrangement counted as productive if the CDR3 had no stop codons and remained in frame with V and J, and every other rearrangement counted as non-productive. Following IMGT convention, CDR3 was defined as the stretch from the second conserved V-encoded cysteine up to the conserved J-encoded phenylalanine. The earlier analysis of a few hundred of the donors excluded any sequence lacking an unambiguous match to a single V gene segment. In an earlier analysis of 450 to 700 of the donors, V segments were called functional above 56.7% productive rearrangements and were called segregating when the between-donor standard deviation exceeded 5%. A statistical classification framework was developed to diagnose cytomegalovirus status using the catalog of TCR beta chain sequences. V and J gene assignment, in a later analysis, came from comparing TCR nucleotide sequences with IMGT/GENE-DB human TR gene sequences. The TCRdist pipeline was used in a later analysis to assign CDR3 sequences and most-parsimonious VDJ recombination scenarios. A later analysis defined each TCR beta chain by its CDR3 amino acid sequence plus V-gene family, and excluded reads lacking a unique V-gene family. In a later analysis, fewer than 600 highly shared, low-generation-probability nucleotide sequences were removed to address suspected cross-contamination and a sequencing artifact. A later analysis calculated a clonal expansion index for each public chain from normalized within-repertoire ranks of inferred template counts. Generation probabilities in a later analysis came from a VDJ recombination model fitted to out-of-frame rearrangements, and those results were checked against IGoR. Hypergeometric tests were used in a later analysis to score TCR-TCR, TCR-HLA and TCR-CMV co-occurrence, with a repertoire-size bias correction applied to the TCR pairs. In a later analysis, false discovery rates were estimated by permuting HLA or CMV assignments 20 times. In a later analysis, co-occurring TCRs were grouped with DBSCAN, and TCRdist sequence similarity was added when clustering was performed within HLA-allele-positive subsets. For co-occurrence clustering, repertoires with fewer than 30,000 or more than 120,000 public chains were excluded, along with five repertoires with anomalous nucleotide sharing. TCRdb's version of the immuneACCESS table is confined to in-frame rearrangements and falls short of the full clone set. An unresolved V gene accounts for under half of the shortfall where checked; the remainder is of unknown origin. Clone size and V and J calls were adopted from that table, with D and trimming inferred from the DNA. A total of 95,000 or so clones appear in this sample, 81% of them only once. The top ten hold less than 5% of the sample.

In total, over 600 healthy bone marrow donors made up the cohort. At the time of sampling, all cohort members were nominally healthy, though unrecorded immune exposures were likely present. The donor tested CMV seropositive and was one of the 289 seropositive cohort members. Every donor gave a peripheral blood sample, and the peripheral blood mononuclear cells from that sample were used for TCR beta sequencing. The Qiagen DNeasy Blood Extraction Kit was used to extract genomic DNA from the blood cell samples. The data were obtained in a study of cytomegalovirus exposure and HLA in healthy donors (TCRdb year 2017). About the study as a whole: An earlier analysis of roughly 500 of the donors reported 250 to 300 Gb of sequence data and approximately 120 million unique TCR beta sequences obtained from roughly 180 million T cells. The later analysis used no new phenotypic data to find candidate immune exposures, relying instead on TCR beta sequences and their occurrence across donors. To predict cytomegalovirus infection status, the study brought together high-throughput TCR immunosequencing, statistical association of individual TCRs with disease status, and machine learning. All discovery cohort repertoires had been generated on a single sequencing platform. In a later genetic analysis, genome-wide SNP genotypes for about 65% of the roughly 700 donors were used, and that subset was treated as a discovery cohort. To decide whether each TCR beta V gene segment behaved as functional or pseudogenic, an earlier analysis of nearly 600 of the donors relied on high-throughput TCR beta sequencing. Alongside the repertoire data, information on donor age, sex, ethnicity and CMV serostatus was compiled. Four to six DR-DQ haplotypes were handled as single units for association and clustering because linkage in the cohort was strong. Of the roughly 400 genotyped donors, more than 75% were placed in the genetic ancestry cluster associated with self-reported Caucasian donors. The aim of the study was to test whether cataloging public T cell receptors could identify signatures of past pathogen exposure. A later analysis re-examined previously published TCR beta repertoires from 610 or so donors and added high-resolution HLA genotyping to investigate patterns of TCR occurrence. The number of typed donors differed by locus: about 620-640 for A, B, C, DRB1 and DQB1; 522 for DQA1; approximately 600 for DPA1; and around 490 for DPB1. HLA typing covered class I and class II loci at four-digit resolution. The T cell repertoires of under 750 subjects were profiled by immunosequencing and related to cytomegalovirus serostatus. Among roughly 400 genotyped donors of the cohort, an average of around 240,000 unique TCR beta nucleotide sequences was sequenced per donor, of which about 19% were non-productive. An early release that covered fewer than 750 HLA-typed donors contained approximately 300 gigabases of sequencing data and tens of millions of unique TCR sequences. A separate validation cohort of some 130 different subjects was used in addition to the approximately 700-subject first cohort.

Study-wide conclusions, independent of this receptor: A later analysis found that most CMV-associated TCR beta chains appeared HLA-restricted, with HLA associations seemingly driven largely by CMV exposure. According to a later analysis, TCR association rates differed among HLA loci, with DRB1 alleles showing the most associated TCRs and HLA-C alleles showing the fewest. Because the 87-base-pair reads could not distinguish some IMGT-functional V segments, including TRBV6-2 and TRBV6-3, those segments were excluded. Presence/absence analyses assumed roughly uniform sequencing depth across donors, an assumption that may not hold. Linkage disequilibrium might explain the correlated functional status among segregating V segments, but an unknown experimental factor could not be excluded. HLA typing was unavailable for some donors at each locus, so association tests used only the typed subset. When HLA alleles, especially DR and DQ, strongly co-occurred, attributing TCR associations to individual alleles was difficult. Three of the identified cytomegalovirus-associated TCR beta chains were confirmed in vitro to be specific for cytomegalovirus antigens. A later analysis associated 15,000 to 20,000 TCR beta sequences with specific HLA alleles at a false discovery rate of 0.05. A cluster of highly shared sequence variants was judged likely to represent a technical artifact of the sequencing pipeline. A later analysis reported that several top co-occurrence clusters appeared linked to parvovirus B19, influenza, CMV and Epstein-Barr virus. Only TCR beta chains were sequenced in this cohort, and the absence of alpha or paired-chain data limited detectable features. A further reported finding was that TCR beta sequences accurately predicted the HLA-A and HLA-B alleles for most subjects in the first cohort. The study listed 164 TCR beta chains as associated with cytomegalovirus. In both the original and validation cohorts, the classifier was reported to diagnose cytomegalovirus status with high specificity and sensitivity. A later analysis found that HLA-associated TCR beta chains were more clonally expanded and had lower generation probabilities than equally common non-associated chains. Across donors, most TCR sequences were observed very rarely, whereas some public TCRs were present in many individuals. It was suggested by the authors that the approach could potentially be generalized to other disease states and immunological phenotypes. Because counts were too low, about 15 rarely observed V segments, including chromosome 9 orphons, were left out of the earlier analysis of about 500 of the donors. Broadly in line with IMGT annotations, most TCR beta V segments showed up in productive rearrangements about 87% or about 30% of the time in an earlier analysis of around 550 of the donors. In a later genetic analysis, fewer N-insertions in productive TCRs were reported among donors in an Asian-associated ancestry cluster than the roughly 700-donor mean. The only immune exposure information available for the cohort was CMV serostatus. In a later genetic analysis, a missense DCLRE1C variant was associated with V-gene and J-gene trimming of TCR beta chains, and the association was replicated in an independent cohort.

CDR1 and CDR2, per the germline V gene, are SGHVS and FQNEAQ. Trimming at the junction amounts to 8 bases on V and 0 bases on J, and the germline ends lie 22 bases apart. Counted from cysteine to phenylalanine, this CDR3 has 17 amino acids. The read is trimmed to its CDR3 DNA, 51 bases read in frame from base 1. Input material: PBMCs. This receptor was obtained from a woman aged 65 to 85 in good health and CMV-seropositive. The sequence is built from TRBV7-8 and TRBJ1-1; the D region possibly corresponds to TRBD1 (5 bases align). The DNA sequence follows: TGTGCCAGCGGGGGGGGAAGGGCCGGGGTGGTGAACACTGAAGCTTTCTTT. This yields the protein CASGGGRAGVVNTEAFF. The CDR3, completed at both ends by the reference TRBV7-8 and TRBJ1-1 genes, gives the full variable domain GAGVSQSPRYKVAKRGQDVALRCDPISGHVSLFWYQQALGQGPEFLTYFQNEAQLDKSGLPSDRFFAERPEGSVSTLKIQRTQQEDSAVYLCASGGGRAGVVNTEAFFGQGTRLTVV.